A selection of T cell receptor beta chains follows, all from one sample in a study of blood T cell repertoires in COVID-19. Profiling relied on immunoSEQ multiplex PCR, and the TCRdb table lists in-frame clones only, not all of them. The sample includes 110,000 or so clones, roughly 88% of them seen just once. Material: peripheral blood. The receptor source for this set is a woman in her 70s who had recovered from COVID-19. CDR3s include the opening cysteine and the closing phenylalanine or tryptophan. The D gene is left open where the match is weak. Where a row states a size, it is once, few, many or the class of an expanded clone; other rows omit it.

cdr3_aa cdr3_nt j_call clone_size d_call v_call
CASSFQTGNTIYF TGTGCCAGCAGCTTTCAGACTGGAAACACCATATATTTT TRBJ1-3 few . TRBV7-2
CASSTVPGSGVLGETQYF TGTGCCAGCAGCACTGTTCCCGGGAGTGGGGTTTTAGGGGAGACCCAGTACTTC TRBJ2-5 . . TRBV6-2/TRBV6-3
CASSDFGRTEAFF TGTGCCAGCAGTGATTTTGGGAGAACTGAAGCTTTCTTT TRBJ1-1 . . TRBV2
CASSLSSGTALHF TGTGCCAGCAGCTTAAGCAGCGGAACAGCCCTCCACTTT TRBJ1-6 . . TRBV7-2
CASSTAALGTEAFF TGTGCCAGTAGTACCGCGGCATTGGGCACTGAAGCTTTCTTT TRBJ1-1 . . TRBV19
CASSLFQGATDTQYF TGTGCCAGCAGTTTATTTCAGGGGGCGACAGATACGCAGTATTTT TRBJ2-3 . TRBD1 TRBV27
CASSTDNLPGQDYTF TGTGCCAGCAGCACGGACAACCTACCGGGACAGGACTACACCTTC TRBJ1-2 once TRBD1 TRBV5-6
CASTIRQPSGNTIYF TGCGCCAGCACCATCCGACAGCCCTCTGGAAACACCATATATTTT TRBJ1-3 few . TRBV10-1
CASSLPGQGRDIQYF TGTGCCAGCAGCTTGCCAGGACAGGGGAGGGACATTCAGTACTTC TRBJ2-4 . TRBD1 TRBV5-4
CASSLTWEPTYEQYF TGTGCCAGCAGCTTGACCTGGGAGCCAACCTACGAGCAGTACTTC TRBJ2-7 . . TRBV5-8
CASSLGPREYYEQYF TGTGCTAGCAGCTTGGGTCCCAGGGAATACTACGAGCAGTACTTC TRBJ2-7 . . TRBV7-7
CASSPGTVPYEQYF TGTGCCAGCTCACCAGGGACTGTCCCCTACGAGCAGTACTTC TRBJ2-7 . . TRBV18
CASSLTGVDEKLFF TGTGCCAGCAGCCTGACAGGGGTCGATGAAAAACTGTTTTTT TRBJ1-4 . TRBD1 TRBV2
CASSLDTNTEAFF TGTGCCAGCTCCCTCGACACCAACACTGAAGCTTTCTTT TRBJ1-1 . . TRBV11-2
CASSLRAGLGYEQYF TGTGCCAGCAGCTTACGGGCAGGGCTGGGCTACGAGCAGTACTTC TRBJ2-7 . . TRBV7-3
CASSSTGRNEKLFF TGTGCCAGCAGTTCGACAGGTCGGAATGAAAAACTGTTTTTT TRBJ1-4 . . TRBV2
CASSETVSGGGEQYF TGCGCCAGCAGCGAGACCGTTAGCGGGGGAGGCGAGCAGTACTTC TRBJ2-7 few TRBD2 TRBV5-1
CASSELAGETGELFF TGTGCCAGCAGTGAACTAGCGGGGGAAACCGGGGAGCTGTTTTTT TRBJ2-2 few TRBD2 TRBV6-1
CASSLRGGDGYTF TGCGCCAGCAGCCTCCGAGGGGGGGATGGCTACACCTTC TRBJ1-2 . . TRBV4-1
CASSWTGDYQPQHF TGTGCCAGCAGCTGGACAGGGGATTATCAGCCCCAGCATTTT TRBJ1-5 . TRBD1 TRBV7-2
CASSLRVAGYTF TGTGCCAGCAGCTTGCGAGTTGCCGGCTACACCTTC TRBJ1-2 . . TRBV5-8
CASSSGTGAGRNTEAFF TGTGCCAGCAGCTCAGGGACAGGGGCCGGTAGGAACACTGAAGCTTTCTTT TRBJ1-1 . TRBD1 TRBV7-2
CSASRHDGGGYGYTF TGCAGTGCTAGTAGGCATGACGGAGGTGGCTATGGCTACACCTTC TRBJ1-2 once . TRBV20-1
CATSDLNQGVGNQPQHF TGTGCCACCAGTGATTTGAACCAGGGGGTCGGCAATCAGCCCCAGCATTTT TRBJ1-5 . TRBD1 TRBV24-1
CASSQDSRRPYGYTF TGCGCCAGCAGCCAAGACTCCCGGCGGCCCTATGGCTACACCTTC TRBJ1-2 . . TRBV4-3
CASSSPDRAEDTQYF TGTGCCAGCAGTTCACCCGACAGGGCCGAGGATACGCAGTATTTT TRBJ2-3 once TRBD1 TRBV28
CASRDRLAGGGHTGELFF TGCGCCAGCAGGGACAGACTAGCGGGAGGGGGTCACACCGGGGAGCTGTTTTTT TRBJ2-2 once TRBD2 TRBV4-3
CASSWTGSPYGYTF TGTGCCAGCAGCTGGACAGGGAGCCCCTATGGCTACACCTTC TRBJ1-2 . TRBD1 TRBV13
CASSLTGGTKNIQYF TGTGCCAGCAGTCTGACAGGGGGAACCAAAAACATTCAGTACTTC TRBJ2-4 once TRBD1 TRBV28
CASSPTGNYGYTF TGTGCCAGCAGCCCAACCGGGAACTATGGCTACACCTTC TRBJ1-2 once . TRBV5-4
CASSSSGRARVNEQFF TGTGCCAGCAGCTCTAGCGGGAGGGCTCGGGTTAATGAGCAGTTCTTC TRBJ2-1 . TRBD2 TRBV11-2
CASSVGGTSSQPQHF TGTGCCAGCAGCGTAGGAGGGACTTCCAGTCAGCCCCAGCATTTT TRBJ1-5 . . TRBV9